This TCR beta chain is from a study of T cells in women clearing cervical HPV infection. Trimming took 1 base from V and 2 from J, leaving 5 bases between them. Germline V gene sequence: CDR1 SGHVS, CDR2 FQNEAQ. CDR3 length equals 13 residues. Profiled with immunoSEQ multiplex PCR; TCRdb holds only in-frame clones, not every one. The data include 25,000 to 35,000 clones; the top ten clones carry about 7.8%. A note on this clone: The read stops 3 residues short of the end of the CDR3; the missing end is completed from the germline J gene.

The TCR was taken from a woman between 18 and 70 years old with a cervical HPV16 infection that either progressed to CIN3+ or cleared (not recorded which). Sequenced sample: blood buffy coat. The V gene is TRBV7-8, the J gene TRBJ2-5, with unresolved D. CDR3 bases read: TGTGCCAGCAGCTTAGGCGAACAAGAGACC. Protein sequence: CASSLGEQET. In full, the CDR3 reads CASSLGEQETQYF. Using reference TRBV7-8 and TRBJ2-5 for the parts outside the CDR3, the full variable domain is GAGVSQSPRYKVAKRGQDVALRCDPISGHVSLFWYQQALGQGPEFLTYFQNEAQLDKSGLPSDRFFAERPEGSVSTLKIQRTQQEDSAVYLCASSLGEQETQYFGPGTRLLVL.